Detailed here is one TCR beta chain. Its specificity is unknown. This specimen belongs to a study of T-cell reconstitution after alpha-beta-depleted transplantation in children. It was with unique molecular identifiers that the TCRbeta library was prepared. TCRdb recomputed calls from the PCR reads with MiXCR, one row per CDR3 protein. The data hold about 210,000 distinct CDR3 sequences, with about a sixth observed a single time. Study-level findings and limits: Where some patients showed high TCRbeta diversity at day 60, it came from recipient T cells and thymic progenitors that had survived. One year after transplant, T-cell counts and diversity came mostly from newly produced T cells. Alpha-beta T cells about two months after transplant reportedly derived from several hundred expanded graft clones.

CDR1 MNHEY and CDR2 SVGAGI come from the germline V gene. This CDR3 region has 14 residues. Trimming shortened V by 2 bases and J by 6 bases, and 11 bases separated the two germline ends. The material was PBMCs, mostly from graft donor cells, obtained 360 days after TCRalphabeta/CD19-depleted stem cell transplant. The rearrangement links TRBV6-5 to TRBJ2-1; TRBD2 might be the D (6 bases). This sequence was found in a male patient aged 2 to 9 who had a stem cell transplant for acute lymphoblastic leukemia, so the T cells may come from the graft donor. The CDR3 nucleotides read TGTGCCAGCAGTTACGCGGGGAGGATCAATGAGCAGTTCTTC. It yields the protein CASSYAGRINEQFF.